Below, 9 T cell receptor beta chains from the same sample are listed, as sequenced in a study of T cells after yellow fever vaccination. TCRdb independently ran MiXCR on the 5' RACE reads; one entry per CDR3 protein. Among about 340,000 distinct CDR3 sequences listed, approximately 13% were seen once. Source: CD4+ T cells sorted from PBMCs, taken 15 days after the yellow fever booster vaccination. The receptors come from a man between 18 and 35 years old who received the YFV17D yellow fever vaccine.

This clonotype was found a few times. The CDR3 spells CASRDSLFTQYF. The CDR3 nucleotides read TGTGCCAGCAGGGACTCATTATTCACCCAGTACTTC. This chain connects TRBV7-2 to TRBJ2-5; a possible D gene is TRBD2 (5 bases). Germline CDR1 SGHTA, CDR2 FQGNSA. The CDR3 covers 12 residues. Trimming removed 6 bases at V and 8 bases at J, with 13 bases between.

Only a few counts were recorded for this clonotype. This rearrangement joins TRBV11-2 to TRBJ2-5; 13 bases fit TRBD2. Germline V gene sequence: CDR1 SGHAT, CDR2 FQNNGV. J lost 5 bases, V lost 5 bases, and 20 bases had no gene match. This CDR3 has 20 residues. The CDR3 loop reads CASSPLLSRLAGGLEETQYF. The CDR3 DNA is TGTGCCAGCAGCCCCCTACTTTCACGACTAGCGGGGGGCCTCGAGGAGACCCAGTACTTC.

This clonotype was observed a handful of times. CDR3 nucleotide sequence: TGCGCCAGCAGCTTTACGGGGGCCGCGATTTTAAATGAGCAGTTCTTC. Its protein product is CASSFTGAAILNEQFF. This sequence joins TRBV5-1 and TRBJ2-1; possibly TRBD1 or TRBD2 for D (6 bases each). Germline V lookup: CDR1 SGHRS, CDR2 YFSETQ. The CDR3 has 16 residues. V was pared by 2 bases and J by 7 bases, with 19 bases between. Complete variable domain (other parts from reference TRBV5-1 and TRBJ2-1): KAGVTQTPRYLIKTRGQQVTLSCSPISGHRSVSWYQQTPGQGLQFLFEYFSETQRNKGNFPGRFSGRQFSNSRSEMNVSTLELGDSALYLCASSFTGAAILNEQFFGPGTRLTVL.

V usage is TRBV20-1 and J usage is TRBJ2-5; D gene ambiguous. The CDR3 totals 11 residues. V lost 2 bases and J 5 bases, leaving 6 bases between the germline ends. Germline CDR1 and CDR2: DFQATT and SNEGSKA (reference sequence). The CDR3 DNA follows: TGCAGTGCTAGATCGACCGAGACCCAGTACTTC. It translates to CSARSTETQYF.

The chain links TRBV29-1 to TRBJ1-2; tentative D call: TRBD1 (6 bases). In germline, CDR1 is SQVTM, CDR2 ANQGSEA. Trimming cost V 7 bases and J 2 bases, with 11 bases left between them. The CDR3 spans 12 residues. CDR3 DNA: TGCAGCGCCCAAACAGGGAACTATGGCTACACCTTC. Amino acids: CSAQTGNYGYTF. Based on the CDR3 plus reference TRBV29-1 and TRBJ1-2, the full variable domain is SAVISQKPSRDICQRGTSLTIQCQVDSQVTMMFWYRQQPGQSLTLIATANQGSEATYESGFVIDKFPISRPNLTFSTLTVSNMSPEDSSIYLCSAQTGNYGYTFGSGTRLTVV.

The chain recombines TRBV20-1 with TRBJ2-3; the D gene is possibly TRBD2 (7 bases). The length of the CDR3 is 14 residues. V shed 3 bases and J shed 0 bases, with 10 bases lying between them. Germline assignment: CDR1 DFQATT and CDR2 SNEGSKA (reference sequence). The CDR3 sequence: CSASGGASTDTQYF. CDR3 nucleotide sequence: TGCAGTGCTAGTGGGGGGGCGAGCACAGATACGCAGTATTTT.

The V call is TRBV7-2, the J call TRBJ2-7; D may match TRBD1 or TRBD2 (5 bases each). Germline CDR1 is SGHTA and CDR2 is FQGNSA. Trimming cost V 5 bases and J 2 bases, with 13 bases left between them. This CDR3 has 14 residues. CDR3 sequence (DNA): TGTGCCAGCAGCCGCTGGGACGGCCCCTACGAGCAGTACTTC. Protein sequence: CASSRWDGPYEQYF. The full variable domain, in which reference TRBV7-2 and TRBJ2-7 provide the parts outside the CDR3, is GAGVSQSPSNKVTEKGKDVELRCDPISGHTALYWYRQSLGQGLEFLIYFQGNSAPDKSGLPSDRFSAERTGGSVSTLTIQRTQQEDSAVYLCASSRWDGPYEQYFGPGTRLTVT.

The chain's CDR3 is CSARGFGQSGANVLTF. The CDR3, as DNA: TGCAGTGCTAGAGGGTTTGGACAGTCTGGGGCCAACGTCCTGACTTTC. The rearrangement links TRBV20-1 to TRBJ2-6; a weak D match, TRBD1 (6 bases). The germline V and J ends were trimmed by 1 base and 1 base, with 11 bases remaining between them. Per germline, CDR1 DFQATT and CDR2 SNEGSKA (reference sequence). This CDR3 contains 16 residues.

This clonotype was counted many times. This chain joins TRBV7-2 and TRBJ1-5; 11 bases line up with TRBD1. The germline V gene encodes CDR1 SGHTA and CDR2 FQGNSA. CDR3 length equals 17 residues. The trim removed 1 base at V and 2 bases at J, leaving 4 bases unmatched. The CDR3 nucleotides are TGTGCCAGCAGCTTAGGGACAGGGGGCTCGGGCAATCAGCCCCAGCATTTT. The encoded protein is CASSLGTGGSGNQPQHF. Full variable domain (outside the CDR3, taken from reference TRBV7-2 and TRBJ1-5): GAGVSQSPSNKVTEKGKDVELRCDPISGHTALYWYRQSLGQGLEFLIYFQGNSAPDKSGLPSDRFSAERTGGSVSTLTIQRTQQEDSAVYLCASSLGTGGSGNQPQHFGDGTRLSIL.